Presented here are 21 T cell receptor beta chains from one specimen sequenced in a study of identical twins. TCRdb used MiXCR to reprocess the 5' RACE reads, holding one entry per CDR3 protein. The sample yields nearly 650,000 distinct CDR3 sequences, roughly 7.2% seen once. The sample also formed part of further work on yellow fever vaccine responses in identical twins.

The sequencing sample was made of PBMCs. The origin of the receptors is a woman aged 18-35 years in good health.

This clonotype was seen ten or more times. A read error may produce the germline difference seen at one junction end. The rearrangement uses TRBV5-1 and TRBJ2-1, with 8 bases fitting TRBD2. Germline V gene lookup returns CDR1 SGHRS and CDR2 YFSETQ. The CDR3 consists of 12 residues. In DNA form, the CDR3 reads TGTGCCAGCAGCTTAGCGGGGAATGAGCAGTTCTTC. Translating it yields CASSLAGNEQFF.

This clonotype was recorded at least ten times. The chain is built from TRBV6-1 and TRBJ1-2; D remains unclear. Trimming left V 3 bases short and J 0 bases short, with 5 bases between. The CDR3 is 13 amino acids. Germline V gene lookup returns CDR1 MNHNS and CDR2 SASEGT. DNA for the CDR3: TGTGCCAGCAGTGACAGTGCTAACTATGGCTACACCTTC. It translates to CASSDSANYGYTF.

The gene calls are TRBV5-1 and TRBJ1-1; a possible D gene is TRBD1 (6 bases). The CDR3 extends over 12 amino acids. V dropped 4 bases and J dropped 11 bases, with 15 bases sitting between them. CDR1 SGHRS and CDR2 YFSETQ come from the germline V gene. The DNA for the CDR3 is TGCGCCAGCAGCCCCGAGACAGGTACGGCTTTCTTT. It specifies CASSPETGTAFF.

This clonotype was detected a few times. The CDR3 sequence is CASSPTPSNTGELFF. CDR3 DNA: TGTGCCAGCTCACCAACCCCCTCGAACACCGGGGAGCTGTTTTTT. V usage is TRBV18 and J usage is TRBJ2-2; D ambiguous. The CDR3 runs to 15 residues. V was shortened by 2 bases and J by 0 bases, with 7 bases between the two germline ends. Germline assignment: CDR1 KGHSH and CDR2 LQKENI.

The DNA for the CDR3 is TGCAGTGCTGCCAAGGCTGGGGAGACCACAGATACGCAGTATTTT. Translating it yields CSAAKAGETTDTQYF. This chain joins TRBV20-1 and TRBJ2-3; weak D call: TRBD2 (5 bases). This CDR3 is built from 15 residues. Looked up from germline, CDR1 is DFQATT and CDR2 is SNEGSKA (reference sequence). V gave up 5 bases and J gave up 2 bases, with 17 bases separating them.

This clonotype was counted a few times. The V and J genes are TRBV5-1 and TRBJ1-2, with 7 nucleotides matching TRBD1. This CDR3 is built from 15 residues. CDR1 and CDR2 from the germline V gene are SGHRS and YFSETQ. V shed 4 bases and J 4 bases; nucleotides not matched to a gene: 10. The CDR3 DNA reads as TGCGCCAGCAGCCCGGGAAGAGGGGGCATCTATGGCTACACCTTC. This translates into CASSPGRGGIYGYTF.

This CDR3 is CASKHRDNPPDTQYF. DNA for the CDR3: TGTGCCAGCAAACACCGGGACAACCCCCCAGATACGCAGTATTTT. The chain is built from TRBV6-1 and TRBJ2-3, with D possibly TRBD1 on 6 matching bases. Germline CDR1 and CDR2: MNHNS and SASEGT. V lost 7 bases and J lost 4, with 18 bases in between. The CDR3 extends over 15 amino acids.

This chain uses TRBV4-1 with TRBJ2-5; 7 bases match TRBD1. This CDR3 region has 17 residues. Trimming at V came to 1 base and at J to 7 bases, leaving 15 bases not matched to a gene. The germline gives CDR1 MGHRA, CDR2 YSYEKL. The CDR3 loop reads CASSQGDSSLKTGTQYF. CDR3 nucleotides: TGCGCCAGCAGCCAAGGGGACAGCTCCCTTAAGACGGGGACCCAGTACTTC.

This clonotype came up many times. The rearrangement joins TRBV28 to TRBJ2-3, with no clear D. The V and J ends lost 4 bases and 6 bases respectively, with 20 bases between them. The CDR3 covers 16 residues. The germline gives CDR1 MDHEN, CDR2 SYDVKM. In DNA form, the CDR3 reads TGTGCCAGCAGTTCCCAAGGTCCCAGCCTCGTGGATACGCAGTATTTT. Its protein product is CASSSQGPSLVDTQYF.

This clonotype was observed at least ten times. V gene TRBV3-1 combines with J gene TRBJ2-1; possibly TRBD2 for D (6 bases). The CDR3 covers 18 residues. Germline assignment: CDR1 LGHDT and CDR2 YNNKEL (reference sequence). With 0 bases removed from V and 3 bases from J, the gap between germline ends came to 18 bases. Here the CDR3 reads CASSQDLGWDLRYNEQFF. CDR3 sequence (DNA): TGTGCCAGCAGCCAAGATCTCGGGTGGGACTTACGCTACAATGAGCAGTTCTTC.

Ten or more counts support this clonotype. This chain uses TRBV20-1 with TRBJ2-7; D may be TRBD2 (6 bases). The V and J ends lost 6 bases and 4 bases respectively, with 28 bases between them. The CDR3 is 17 residues long. The V gene's germline CDR1 is DFQATT and CDR2 SNEGSKA (reference sequence). CDR3 sequence reads: CSATKGDARGLTYEQYV. Here the CDR3 DNA reads TGCAGTGCCACCAAGGGAGACGCGCGGGGACTCACATACGAGCAGTACGTC.

As for this clonotype: This may arise from a read error, as a much more abundant clone is one base away. In DNA form, the CDR3 reads TGTGCCAGCAGTGAAGGGGACTTGGCCCCCGGGGAGCAGTTTTTT. This gives the protein CASSEGDLAPGEQFF. The chain has TRBV2 and TRBJ2-2, with D possibly being TRBD2 (6 bases). The germline gives CDR1 SNHLY, CDR2 FYNNEI. The CDR3 extends over 15 amino acids.

V is TRBV7-9 and J is TRBJ2-7; perhaps TRBD2 as D (5 bases). CDR1 SEHNR and CDR2 FQNEAQ come from the germline V gene (reference sequence). With 5 bases removed from V and 10 bases from J, the gap between germline ends came to 18 bases. This CDR3 has 13 residues. The chain's CDR3 is CASSQTNALGQYF. In nucleotides, the CDR3 is TGTGCCAGCAGCCAGACTAACGCCCTTGGTCAGTACTTC.

The rearrangement links TRBV20-1 to TRBJ2-3; 8 bases line up with TRBD2. The trim removed 6 bases at V and 2 bases at J, leaving 4 bases unmatched. The CDR3 spans 13 residues. The germline V gene has CDR1 DFQATT and CDR2 SNEGSKA (reference sequence). The CDR3 reads CSALAGSTDTQYF. In DNA, the CDR3 is TGCAGTGCATTAGCGGGATCCACAGATACGCAGTATTTT.

This clonotype has ten or more counts. The CDR3 region is CASGGEGNQPQHF. The CDR3 DNA is TGTGCCAGCGGGGGAGAGGGCAATCAGCCCCAGCATTTT. The rearrangement links TRBV12-3 or TRBV12-4 to TRBJ1-5; D might be TRBD1 (5 bases). Trimming shortened V by 8 bases and J by 2 bases, and 10 bases separated the two germline ends. The CDR3 sequence is 13 residues long.

This clonotype was detected only a few times. The chain employs TRBV20-1 and TRBJ2-1, with 8 nucleotides matching TRBD2. Germline-derived CDR1 and CDR2 are DFQATT and SNEGSKA (reference sequence). The CDR3 extends over 15 amino acids. V dropped 0 bases and J dropped 3; count of bases not matched to a gene: 4. The CDR3 loop is CSAREVAGIYNEQFF. The CDR3 DNA reads TGCAGTGCTAGAGAGGTAGCGGGGATCTACAATGAGCAGTTCTTC.

This clonotype was found a few times. This sequence joins TRBV5-5 and TRBJ2-7; 10 nucleotides match TRBD1. The CDR3 is 14 residues long. Germline assignment: CDR1 SGHKS and CDR2 YYEKEE (reference sequence). The trim removed 0 bases at V and 7 bases at J, leaving 4 bases unmatched. CDR3: CASSLGRQGAEQYV. Written as DNA, the CDR3 is TGTGCCAGCAGCTTGGGACGACAGGGGGCAGAGCAGTACGTC.

J is TRBJ2-7 and V is TRBV5-1, with D unclear. Deletions cut 4 bases from V and 3 bases from J, with 11 bases between. There are 13 residues in the CDR3. The V gene's germline CDR1 is SGHRS and CDR2 YFSETQ. For the CDR3, the DNA is TGCGCCAGCAGCCTAGAAGGAAGCTACGAGCAGTACGTC. Translation gives CASSLEGSYEQYV.

V gene TRBV19 combines with J gene TRBJ2-3; D possibly corresponds to TRBD2 (7 bases). Trimming shortened V by 6 bases and J by 0 bases, and 22 bases separated the two germline ends. The CDR3 spans 18 residues. Per germline, CDR1 LNHDA and CDR2 SQIVND (reference sequence). CDR3 protein: CASSKWGASGFSTDTQYF. DNA for the CDR3: TGTGCCAGTAGCAAATGGGGGGCTAGCGGATTTAGCACAGATACGCAGTATTTT.

This clonotype was recorded at least ten times. The V call is TRBV5-1, the J call TRBJ1-6; tentative D call: TRBD1 (5 bases). Between the trimmed V and J ends, which lost 0 bases and 0 bases, there was a span of 13 bases. Germline CDR1 SGHRS, CDR2 YFSETQ. The CDR3 consists of 18 residues. The CDR3 DNA is TGCGCCAGCAGCTTGGACAGGATCCAGAGCTCCTATAATTCACCCCTCCACTTT. It is translated as CASSLDRIQSSYNSPLHF.

This chain uses TRBV10-3 with TRBJ2-5; unclear D gene. CDR1 ENHRY and CDR2 SYGVKD come from the germline V gene. The CDR3 covers 14 residues. Trimming shortened V by 6 bases and J by 4 bases, and 15 bases separated the two germline ends. The CDR3 bases are TGTGCCATCAGACCCGGGCCCACCCCAGAGACCCAGTACTTC. Translating it yields CAIRPGPTPETQYF.